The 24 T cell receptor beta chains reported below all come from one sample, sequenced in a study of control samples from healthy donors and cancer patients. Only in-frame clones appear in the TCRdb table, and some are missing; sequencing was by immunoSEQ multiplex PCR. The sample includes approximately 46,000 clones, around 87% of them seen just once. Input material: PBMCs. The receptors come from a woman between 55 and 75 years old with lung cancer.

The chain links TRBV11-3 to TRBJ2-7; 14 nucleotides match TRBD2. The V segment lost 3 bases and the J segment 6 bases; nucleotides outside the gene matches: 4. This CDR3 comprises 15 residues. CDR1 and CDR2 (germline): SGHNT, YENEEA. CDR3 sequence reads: CASSFGTSGSGEQYF. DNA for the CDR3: TGTGCCAGCAGCTTTGGGACTAGCGGGAGTGGCGAGCAGTACTTC.

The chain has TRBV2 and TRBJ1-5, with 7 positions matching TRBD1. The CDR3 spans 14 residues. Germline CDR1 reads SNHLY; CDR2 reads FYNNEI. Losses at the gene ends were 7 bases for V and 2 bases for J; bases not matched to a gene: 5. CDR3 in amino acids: CASKGASGNQPQHF. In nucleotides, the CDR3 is TGTGCCAGCAAGGGGGCTAGTGGCAATCAGCCCCAGCATTTT.

The CDR3 bases are TGTGCCAGCAGCCAAGATATTGGGACTAGTTCCCGCAATGAGCAGTTCTTC. This encodes CASSQDIGTSSRNEQFF. This chain connects TRBV3-1 (or the pseudogene TRBV3-2) to TRBJ2-1, with TRBD2 matching 8 bases. The J segment lost 6 bases and the V segment lost 0 bases, leaving 10 bases of the junction unmatched. From germline, CDR1 is LGHDT and CDR2 YNNKEL (reference sequence). The CDR3 is 17 amino acids.

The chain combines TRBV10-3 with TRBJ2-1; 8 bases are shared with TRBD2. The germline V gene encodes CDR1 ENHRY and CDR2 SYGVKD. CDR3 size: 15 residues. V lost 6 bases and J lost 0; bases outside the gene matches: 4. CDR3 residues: CAIRLSGSSYNEQFF. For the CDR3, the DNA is TGTGCCATCAGACTGAGCGGGAGCTCCTACAATGAGCAGTTCTTC.

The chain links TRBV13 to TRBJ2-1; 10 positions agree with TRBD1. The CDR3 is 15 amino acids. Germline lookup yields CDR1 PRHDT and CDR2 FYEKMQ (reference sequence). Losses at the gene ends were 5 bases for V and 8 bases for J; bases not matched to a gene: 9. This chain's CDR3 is CASSRPGQGTYEQFF. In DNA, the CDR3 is TGTGCCAGCAGCCGCCCGGGACAGGGGACATATGAGCAGTTCTTC.

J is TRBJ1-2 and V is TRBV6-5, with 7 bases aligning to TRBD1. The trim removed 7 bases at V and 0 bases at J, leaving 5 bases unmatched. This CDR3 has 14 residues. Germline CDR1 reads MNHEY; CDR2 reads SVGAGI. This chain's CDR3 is CASNPTGTNYGYTF. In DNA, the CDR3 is TGTGCCAGCAATCCGACAGGGACTAACTATGGCTACACCTTC.

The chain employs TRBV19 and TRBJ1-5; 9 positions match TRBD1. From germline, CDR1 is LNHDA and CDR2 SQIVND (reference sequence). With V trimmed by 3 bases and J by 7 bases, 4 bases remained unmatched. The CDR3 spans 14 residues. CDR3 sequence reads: CASSIGQGYQPQHF. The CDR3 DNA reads TGTGCCAGTAGTATCGGACAGGGGTACCAGCCCCAGCATTTT.

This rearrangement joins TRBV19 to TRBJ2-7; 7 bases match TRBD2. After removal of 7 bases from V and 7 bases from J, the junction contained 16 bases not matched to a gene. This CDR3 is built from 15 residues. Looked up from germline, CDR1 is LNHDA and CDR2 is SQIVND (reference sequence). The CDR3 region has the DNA TGTGCCAGTAACGCCCCCGCGGCGGGAGTACAAGAGCAGTACTTC. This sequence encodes CASNAPAAGVQEQYF.

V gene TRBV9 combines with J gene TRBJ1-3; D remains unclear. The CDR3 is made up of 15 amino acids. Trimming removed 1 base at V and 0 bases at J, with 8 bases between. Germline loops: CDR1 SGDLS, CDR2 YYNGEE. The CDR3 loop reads CASSVRGNSGNTIYF. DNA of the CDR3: TGTGCCAGCAGCGTACGTGGGAACTCTGGAAACACCATATATTTT.

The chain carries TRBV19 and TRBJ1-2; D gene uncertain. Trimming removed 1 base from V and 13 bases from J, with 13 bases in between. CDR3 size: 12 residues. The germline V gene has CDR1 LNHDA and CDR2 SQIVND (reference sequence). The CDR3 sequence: CASSIVSGRVTF. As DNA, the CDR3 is TGTGCCAGTAGTATAGTGAGCGGCAGAGTCACCTTC.

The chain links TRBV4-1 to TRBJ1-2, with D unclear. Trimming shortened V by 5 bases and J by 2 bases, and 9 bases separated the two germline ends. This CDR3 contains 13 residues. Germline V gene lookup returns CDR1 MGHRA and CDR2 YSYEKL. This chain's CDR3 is CASSNPSNYGYTF. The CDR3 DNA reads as TGCGCCAGCAGCAATCCAAGCAACTATGGCTACACCTTC.

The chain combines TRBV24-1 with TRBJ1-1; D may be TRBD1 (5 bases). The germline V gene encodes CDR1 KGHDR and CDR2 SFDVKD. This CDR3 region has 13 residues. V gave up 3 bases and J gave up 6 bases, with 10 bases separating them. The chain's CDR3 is CATSDEGRSEAFF. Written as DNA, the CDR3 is TGTGCCACCAGTGATGAGGGGAGGTCTGAAGCTTTCTTT.

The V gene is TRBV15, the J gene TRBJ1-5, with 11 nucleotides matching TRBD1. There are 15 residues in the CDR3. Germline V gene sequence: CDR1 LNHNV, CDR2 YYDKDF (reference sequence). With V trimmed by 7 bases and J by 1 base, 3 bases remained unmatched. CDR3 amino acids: CATKDRGLSNQPQHF. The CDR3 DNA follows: TGTGCCACCAAGGACAGGGGGCTGAGCAATCAGCCCCAGCATTTT. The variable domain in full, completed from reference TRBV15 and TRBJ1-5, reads DAMVIQNPRYQVTQFGKPVTLSCSQTLNHNVMYWYQQKSSQAPKLLFHYYDKDFNNEADTPDNFQSRRPNTSFCFLDIRSPGLGDTAMYLCATKDRGLSNQPQHFGDGTRLSIL.

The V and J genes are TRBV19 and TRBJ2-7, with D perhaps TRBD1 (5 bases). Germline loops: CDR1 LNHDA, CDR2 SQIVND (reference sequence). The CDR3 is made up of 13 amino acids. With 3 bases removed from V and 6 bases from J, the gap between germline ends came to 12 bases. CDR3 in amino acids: CASSMGQDGEQYF. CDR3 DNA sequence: TGTGCCAGTAGTATGGGGCAGGACGGCGAGCAGTACTTC.

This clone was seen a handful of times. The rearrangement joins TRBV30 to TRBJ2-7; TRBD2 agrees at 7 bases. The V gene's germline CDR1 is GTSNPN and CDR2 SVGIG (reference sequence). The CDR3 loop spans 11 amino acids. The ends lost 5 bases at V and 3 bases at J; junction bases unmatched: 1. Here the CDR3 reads CAWGRGYEQYF. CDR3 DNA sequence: TGTGCCTGGGGGAGGGGCTACGAGCAGTACTTC. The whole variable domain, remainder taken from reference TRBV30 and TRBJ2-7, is SQTIHQWPATLVQPVGSPLSLECTVEGTSNPNLYWYRQAAGRGLQLLFYSVGIGQISSEVPQNLSASRPQDRQFILSSKKLLLSDSGFYLCAWGRGYEQYFGPGTRLTVT.

In DNA, the CDR3 is TGTGCCAGCAGTTGGCGAACTAGCGTTTACAATGAGCAGTTCTTC. Residues: CASSWRTSVYNEQFF. The chain has TRBV28 and TRBJ2-1; TRBD2 aligns across 7 bases. The CDR3 has 15 amino acids. Germline V gene sequence: CDR1 MDHEN, CDR2 SYDVKM. V was pared by 4 bases and J by 4 bases, with 7 bases of the junction left unmatched.

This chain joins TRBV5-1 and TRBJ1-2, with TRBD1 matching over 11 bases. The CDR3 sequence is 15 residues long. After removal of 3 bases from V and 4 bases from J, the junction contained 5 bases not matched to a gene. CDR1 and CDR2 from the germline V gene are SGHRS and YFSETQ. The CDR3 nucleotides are TGCGCCAGCAGCTCCGGGACAGGGGGACTCTATGGCTACACCTTC. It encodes CASSSGTGGLYGYTF. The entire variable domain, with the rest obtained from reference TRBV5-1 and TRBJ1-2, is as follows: KAGVTQTPRYLIKTRGQQVTLSCSPISGHRSVSWYQQTPGQGLQFLFEYFSETQRNKGNFPGRFSGRQFSNSRSEMNVSTLELGDSALYLCASSSGTGGLYGYTFGSGTRLTVV.

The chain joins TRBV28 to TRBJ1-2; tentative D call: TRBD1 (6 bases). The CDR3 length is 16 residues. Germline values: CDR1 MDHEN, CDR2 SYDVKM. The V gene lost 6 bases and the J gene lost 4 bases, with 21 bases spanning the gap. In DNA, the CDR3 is TGTGCCAGCAGCTCCCCCTCCGACAGGCGGATCTATGGCTACACCTTC. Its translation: CASSSPSDRRIYGYTF.

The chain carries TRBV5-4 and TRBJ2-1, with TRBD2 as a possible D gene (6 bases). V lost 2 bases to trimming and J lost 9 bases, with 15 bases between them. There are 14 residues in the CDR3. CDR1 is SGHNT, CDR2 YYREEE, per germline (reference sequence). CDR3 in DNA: TGTGCCAGCAGCTTAACCGGGGGTTCAAGTGAGCAGTTCTTC. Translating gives CASSLTGGSSEQFF.

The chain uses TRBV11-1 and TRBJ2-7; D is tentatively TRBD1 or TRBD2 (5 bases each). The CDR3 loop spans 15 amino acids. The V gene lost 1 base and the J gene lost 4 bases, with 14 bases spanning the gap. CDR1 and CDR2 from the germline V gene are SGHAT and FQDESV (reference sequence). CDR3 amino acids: CASSLGGSYRYEQYF. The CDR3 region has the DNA TGTGCCAGCAGCTTAGGAGGGTCCTACAGGTACGAGCAGTACTTC.

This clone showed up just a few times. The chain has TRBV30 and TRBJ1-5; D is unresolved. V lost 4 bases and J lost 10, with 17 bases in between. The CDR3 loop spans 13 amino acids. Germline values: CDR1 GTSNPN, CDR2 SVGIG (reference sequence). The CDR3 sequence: CAWTSKTVGPQHF. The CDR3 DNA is TGTGCCTGGACCTCTAAAACTGTCGGCCCCCAGCATTTT.

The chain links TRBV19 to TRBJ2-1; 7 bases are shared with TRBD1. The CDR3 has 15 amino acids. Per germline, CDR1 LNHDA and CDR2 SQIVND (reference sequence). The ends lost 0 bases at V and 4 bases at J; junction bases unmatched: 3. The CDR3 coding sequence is TGTGCCAGTAGTATAGAGGCACAGGGGTACAATGAGCAGTTCTTC. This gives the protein CASSIEAQGYNEQFF.

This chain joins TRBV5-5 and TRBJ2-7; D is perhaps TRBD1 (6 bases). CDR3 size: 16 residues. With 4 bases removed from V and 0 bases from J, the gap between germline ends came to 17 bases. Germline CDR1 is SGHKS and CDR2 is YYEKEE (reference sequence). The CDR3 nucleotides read TGTGCCAGCAGCCTCTTCGGGACAAGGAGCTCCTACGAGCAGTACTTC. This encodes CASSLFGTRSSYEQYF. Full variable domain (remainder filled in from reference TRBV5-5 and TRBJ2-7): DAGVTQSPTHLIKTRGQQVTLRCSPISGHKSVSWYQQVLGQGPQFIFQYYEKEERGRGNFPDRFSARQFPNYSSELNVNALLLGDSALYLCASSLFGTRSSYEQYFGPGTRLTVT.

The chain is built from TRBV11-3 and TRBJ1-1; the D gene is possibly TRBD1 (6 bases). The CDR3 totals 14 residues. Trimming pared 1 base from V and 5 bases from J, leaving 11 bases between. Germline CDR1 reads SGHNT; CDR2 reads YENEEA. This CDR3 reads CASSLGGGRTEAFF. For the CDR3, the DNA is TGTGCCAGCAGCTTAGGTGGGGGGCGAACTGAAGCTTTCTTT.